This T cell receptor (beta chain) stems from a study of beta chain features in type 1 diabetes. As for the study in general: In age, gender and cell yields, patients were similar to healthy donors.

Study findings and constraints: Any role of HLA type in TCRB rearrangement remained unresolved here. Across all four CD4+ subsets, people with type 1 diabetes showed modestly shorter TCRB CDR3s.

On this clone: The antigen remains undetermined.

Germline V lookup: CDR1 SNHLY, CDR2 FYNNEI. The CDR3 runs 19 residues. V gave up 0 bases and J gave up 5 bases; unmatched junction bases: 11. Naive, central memory, regulatory and stem cell-like memory cells within the CD4+ compartment were sorted using CD45RO/CCR7/CD25/CD127/CD95/CD27. As every portion of the isolated RNA was reverse transcribed, the sequencing read expressed TCRB transcripts. Using immunoSEQ multiplex PCR, the repertoire was profiled, and TCRdb retains in-frame clones only, with some absent. The table lists 400,000 or so clones, roughly 12% of them singletons. The genes are TRBV2 and TRBJ2-1, with 12 bases that match TRBD2. The sequence was obtained from a woman aged 18-29 years with type 1 diabetes. Input material: naive CD4+ T cells from blood. The DNA of the CDR3 is TGTGCCAGCAGTGAAGCGTTGGGGCCTAGCGGGAGGGTCCACAATGAGCAGTTCTTC. As protein: CASSEALGPSGRVHNEQFF. Drawing the rest from reference TRBV2 and TRBJ2-1, the complete variable domain is EPEVTQTPSHQVTQMGQEVILRCVPISNHLYFYWYRQILGQKVEFLVSFYNNEISEKSEIFDDQFSVERPDGSNFTLKIRSTKLEDSAMYFCASSEALGPSGRVHNEQFFGPGTRLTVL.